What follows are 10 T cell receptor beta chains derived from one specimen sequenced in a study of blood T cell repertoires in COVID-19. Assay: immunoSEQ multiplex PCR; the TCRdb copy retains only in-frame clones and omits some. The sample holds hundreds of thousands of clones, more than 70% seen once. Sequenced: peripheral blood. Every receptor here comes from a woman aged 80 or over with acute or convalescent COVID-19.

The J gene is TRBJ2-7, the V gene TRBV6-1, with D perhaps matching TRBD2 (6 bases). The CDR3 is made up of 17 amino acids. Germline loops: CDR1 MNHNS, CDR2 SASEGT. Between the trimmed V and J ends, which lost 0 bases and 5 bases, there was a span of 20 bases. In nucleotides, the CDR3 is TGTGCCAGCAGTGAAGCGCTTCGTGGACCGCGGGGAGACGAGCAGTACTTC. It encodes CASSEALRGPRGDEQYF.

This clone has just a few counts. V usage is TRBV6-2 or TRBV6-3 and J usage is TRBJ2-3, with 11 bases lining up with TRBD1. Germline-derived CDR1 and CDR2 are MNHEY and SVGEGT. The junction had 13 bases not matched to a gene; V was cut back by 2 bases and J by 6 bases. The CDR3 consists of 18 residues. The CDR3 is CASSYGQGAGKDTDTQYF. In nucleotides, the CDR3 is TGTGCCAGCAGTTACGGACAGGGGGCAGGGAAAGATACGGATACGCAGTATTTT.

This rearrangement joins TRBV2 to TRBJ1-2; 9 positions match TRBD1. With V trimmed by 4 bases and J by 4 bases, 7 bases remained unmatched. Germline V gives CDR1 SNHLY, CDR2 FYNNEI. The CDR3 sequence is 15 residues long. CDR3 DNA sequence: TGTGCCAGCAGTGCGACGGGACAGGGCAGCTATGGCTACACCTTC. Residues: CASSATGQGSYGYTF.

The chain employs TRBV3-1 (or the pseudogene TRBV3-2) and TRBJ1-4, with 7 nucleotides matching TRBD1. This CDR3 has 14 amino acids. Unmatched junction bases numbered 5, after V lost 3 bases and J lost 7 bases. Germline assignment: CDR1 LGHDT and CDR2 YNNKEL (reference sequence). CDR3 amino acids: CASSHAGGGEKLFF. The CDR3 nucleotides are TGTGCCAGCAGCCATGCAGGGGGAGGTGAAAAACTGTTTTTT.

The chain combines TRBV6-5 with TRBJ1-5, with 8 bases matching TRBD1. CDR3 length: 15 amino acids. Germline CDR1 is MNHEY and CDR2 is SVGAGI. V gave up 8 bases and J gave up 0 bases; unmatched junction bases: 6. The CDR3 coding sequence is TGTGCCAGCTCGGGACAGGCTAATAGCAATCAGCCCCAGCATTTT. Its protein product is CASSGQANSNQPQHF.

The gene calls are TRBV24-1 and TRBJ2-1; 9 bases are a match to TRBD2. Germline V CDR1 and CDR2: KGHDR, SFDVKD. V lost 9 bases, J lost 0 bases, and 2 bases stayed unmatched. The length of the CDR3 is 14 residues. The CDR3 bases are TGTGCCACCCAGCGGGGGGACTCCTACAATGAGCAGTTCTTC. Its translation is CATQRGDSYNEQFF.

This clone was observed a handful of times. The rearrangement uses TRBV18 and TRBJ1-1; D gene uncertain. CDR1 and CDR2 from the germline V gene are KGHSH and LQKENI. The CDR3 loop spans 13 amino acids. V was clipped by 6 bases and J by 1 base, with 9 bases between them. The CDR3 here is CASSAGTNTEAFF. The CDR3 coding sequence is TGTGCCAGCTCGGCAGGTACGAACACTGAAGCTTTCTTT.

The chain carries TRBV7-9 and TRBJ1-1; perhaps TRBD1 as D (5 bases). Deletions cut 1 base from V and 10 bases from J, with 13 bases between. The CDR3 has 13 residues. CDR1 is SEHNR and CDR2 is FQNEAQ in the germline V gene (reference sequence). In DNA, the CDR3 is TGTGCCAGCAGCTTAGAGGGGCGGCGCCCAGCTTTCTTT. Encoded protein: CASSLEGRRPAFF. Combining the CDR3 with reference TRBV7-9 and TRBJ1-1 gives the whole variable domain DTGVSQNPRHKITKRGQNVTFRCDPISEHNRLYWYRQTLGQGPEFLTYFQNEAQLEKSRLLSDRFSAERPKGSFSTLEIQRTEQGDSAMYLCASSLEGRRPAFFGQGTRLTVV.

This clone appeared a few times. V gene TRBV4-3 combines with J gene TRBJ1-1; 9 bases are shared with TRBD1. The ends lost 0 bases at V and 4 bases at J; junction bases unmatched: 9. This CDR3 region has 17 residues. Germline V CDR1 and CDR2: LGHNA, YSLEER. As DNA, the CDR3 is TGCGCCAGCAGCCAAGATATGAGGGACAGGGCCGCCACTGAAGCTTTCTTT. Translated, it gives CASSQDMRDRAATEAFF.

This chain links TRBV27 with TRBJ1-3, with 9 bases identical to TRBD1. The CDR3 consists of 16 residues. Germline lookup yields CDR1 MNHEY and CDR2 SMNVEV (reference sequence). V lost 7 bases to trimming and J lost 4 bases; unmatched junction nucleotides: 11. The CDR3 spells CASTSLNRGQGNTIYF. The CDR3, as DNA: TGTGCCAGCACCTCCCTAAACAGGGGGCAGGGAAACACCATATATTTT.